The 6 T cell receptor beta chains below were found in one sample sequenced in a study of blood T cell repertoires in COVID-19. Data came from immunoSEQ multiplex PCR; TCRdb stores just in-frame clones and leaves some out. The table shows 300,000 to 350,000 clones, with about 90% occurring only once. The sample comprised PBMCs or T cells enriched from blood (not recorded which). The receptors shown here come from a woman aged 25-40 years who had been exposed to COVID-19.

The V call is TRBV5-4, the J call TRBJ1-1; D ambiguous. This CDR3 contains 17 residues. CDR1 SGHNT and CDR2 YYREEE come from the germline V gene (reference sequence). V lost 5 bases, J lost 0 bases, and 20 bases lay in between. The CDR3 here is CASRRPLPAAMNTEAFF. The CDR3 DNA sequence: TGTGCCAGCAGGCGCCCACTCCCCGCTGCGATGAACACTGAAGCTTTCTTT.

The chain links TRBV6-5 to TRBJ2-7; 8 bases line up with TRBD2. This CDR3 has 14 amino acids. CDR1 and CDR2 from the germline V gene are MNHEY and SVGAGI. Losses at the gene ends were 5 bases for V and 6 bases for J; bases not matched to a gene: 9. Here the CDR3 reads CASSPRGGRSEQYF. The DNA of the CDR3 is TGTGCCAGCAGTCCCCGGGGGGGTCGGAGCGAGCAGTACTTC.

This clone occurred once. This sequence joins TRBV7-3 and TRBJ1-4, with a tentative D call TRBD1 (6 bases). This CDR3 contains 18 residues. The V and J ends lost 4 bases and 8 bases respectively, with 26 bases between them. Per the germline V gene, CDR1 is SGHTA and CDR2 is FQGTGA. The CDR3 protein is CASSSLNGLRGQKEKLFF. CDR3 bases: TGTGCCAGCAGCTCCCTAAATGGCCTACGGGGACAAAAAGAAAAACTGTTTTTT. The full variable domain, rest sourced from reference TRBV7-3 and TRBJ1-4, is GAGVSQTPSNKVTEKGKYVELRCDPISGHTALYWYRQSLGQGPEFLIYFQGTGAADDSGLPNDRFFAVRPEGSVSTLKIQRTERGDSAVYLCASSSLNGLRGQKEKLFFGSGTQLSVL.

The gene calls are TRBV28 and TRBJ1-3; 8 bases are shared with TRBD1. CDR1 and CDR2 from the germline V gene are MDHEN and SYDVKM. The V gene end was trimmed by 2 bases and the J gene end by 4 bases; junction bases not matched to a gene: 4. The CDR3 is 15 residues long. This CDR3 reads CASSLGQGIGNTIYF. The CDR3 DNA is TGTGCCAGCAGTTTAGGACAGGGCATCGGAAACACCATATATTTT.

The chain carries TRBV28 and TRBJ2-5; 9 nucleotides agree with TRBD2. The junction had 14 bases not matched to a gene; V was cut back by 4 bases and J by 5 bases. From germline, CDR1 is MDHEN and CDR2 SYDVKM. The CDR3 is 17 amino acids. The CDR3 DNA follows: TGTGCCAGCAGTTCCTCCCTGGGGACTAGCCAGGAGGAGACCCAGTACTTC. Amino acid sequence: CASSSSLGTSQEETQYF.

The chain recombines TRBV27 with TRBJ1-1, with D unclear. The CDR3 is 15 amino acids. Germline V gives CDR1 MNHEY, CDR2 SMNVEV (reference sequence). V lost 4 bases and J 1 base, leaving 13 bases between the germline ends. The CDR3 nucleotides are TGTGCCAGCAGTTCCGTTGGTTGGCCGAACACTGAAGCTTTCTTT. Its protein product is CASSSVGWPNTEAFF.